This TCR beta chain appears in the sequencing data of a study of blood T cell repertoires in COVID-19. Study-level information: Material from acute and convalescent COVID-19 was sourced from the United States, Italy and Spain. The cDNA or gDNA used as material had been derived from T cells, B-cell-depleted T cells, or PBMCs.

Clones were read by immunoSEQ multiplex PCR, and TCRdb kept only the in-frame ones, dropping some. The sample consists of 13,000 or so clones, 78% of them appearing once. J gave up 1 base and V 0 bases, and 11 bases lay outside the gene matches. CDR3 length equals 19 residues. Looked up from germline, CDR1 is WNHNN and CDR2 is SYGVQD (reference sequence). The sample consisted of peripheral blood. The receptor was derived from a human donor in a cohort sampled during active COVID-19. The rearrangement joins TRBV10-1 to TRBJ2-3, with TRBD2 identical over 9 bases. As DNA, the CDR3 is TGCGCCAGCAGTGAGTCAGAGGGCTGGCGGGGGGGTCGCACAGATACGCAGTATTTT. This gives the protein CASSESEGWRGGRTDTQYF.